Here is one T cell receptor beta chain with its context. The sample comes from a study of shared clonotypes between healthy human individuals. Germline assignment: CDR1 KGHSH and CDR2 LQKENI. This CDR3 region has 14 residues. The V and J ends lost 5 bases and 5 bases, in that order; junction bases with no gene match: 6. TCRdb's copy holds only in-frame clones and misses some; the assay was immunoSEQ multiplex PCR. Here the sample spans 2 million to 2.5 million clones, under 95% being singletons. Free of recent acute infections or vaccinations, the donors were healthy HIV-negative adults. Caucasian adults residing in Nashville, Tennessee made up all the donors. The investigators split CD4+ cells into a CD45RA+ naive subset and a CD45RA-negative memory subset.

This TCR was recovered from a man between 18 and 29 years old in good health. Some clones in this sample may be carry-over from other donors' samples. Sequences were obtained from naive CD4+ T cells from PBMCs. Subset here: CD45RA+ positively selected. The gene calls are TRBV18 and TRBJ2-3; TRBD1 aligns across 8 bases. CDR3 nucleotides: TGTGCCAGCTCAACCGGGACAGGTGTAGATACGCAGTATTTT. Its protein is CASSTGTGVDTQYF.